Listed below are T cell receptor beta chains from one sample, sequenced in a study of CD8 T cells in Susac syndrome. MiXCR was run by TCRdb on the immunoSEQ multiplex PCR reads, yielding one entry per CDR3 protein. Of about 210,000 distinct CDR3 sequences in the sample, 95% were seen once. Input material: CD4+ T cells from PBMCs. The receptor set was obtained from a human donor with multiple sclerosis. The CDR3 runs from the conserved cysteine through the conserved F or W. Each record gives: clone size, J gene, D gene, V gene, CDR3 protein, CDR3 DNA. A D gene is named only where the DNA matches it firmly. Rows give clone size only sometimes, using once, few, many, or a class for an expanded clone.

size: NA
J: TRBJ2-5
D: TRBD2
V: TRBV12-3/TRBV12-4
CDR3: CASTLAGTTQETQYF
DNA: TGTGCCAGCACCCTAGCGGGGACCACCCAAGAGACCCAGTACTTC

size: NA
J: TRBJ2-1
D: NA
V: TRBV3-1
CDR3: CASSHNGGSAF
DNA: TGTGCCAGCAGCCATAATGGCGGGTCGGCCTTC

size: once
J: TRBJ1-4
D: NA
V: TRBV27
CDR3: CASSLSSTRGGEKLFF
DNA: TGTGCCAGCAGTTTATCGTCTACCAGAGGGGGGGAAAAACTGTTTTTT

size: NA
J: TRBJ2-1
D: TRBD2
V: TRBV19
CDR3: CASCSGGAGNEQFF
DNA: TGTGCCAGCTGTAGCGGGGGGGCCGGAAATGAGCAGTTCTTC

size: NA
J: TRBJ1-2
D: NA
V: TRBV14
CDR3: CASSQVGTPYGYGYTF
DNA: TGTGCCAGCAGCCAAGTCGGGACACCCTACGGCTATGGCTACACCTTC

size: NA
J: TRBJ2-1
D: NA
V: TRBV3-1
CDR3: CASSLDREQFF
DNA: TGTGCCAGCAGCCTGGACCGAGAGCAGTTCTTC

size: NA
J: TRBJ2-4
D: TRBD2
V: TRBV28
CDR3: CASSSGLAGTKNIQYF
DNA: TGTGCCAGCAGTTCCGGACTAGCGGGAACCAAAAACATTCAGTACTTC

size: NA
J: TRBJ2-1
D: NA
V: TRBV19
CDR3: CASSIRALKYNEQFF
DNA: TGTGCCAGTAGTATACGGGCTCTGAAGTACAATGAGCAGTTCTTC

size: NA
J: TRBJ1-1
D: NA
V: TRBV18
CDR3: CASSAFRGEKTEAFF
DNA: TGTGCCAGCTCAGCTTTCAGGGGAGAGAAGACTGAAGCTTTCTTT

size: NA
J: TRBJ2-7
D: TRBD1
V: TRBV7-2
CDR3: CASGRGQGSYEQYF
DNA: TGTGCCAGCGGCCGCGGACAGGGTTCCTACGAGCAGTACTTC

size: once
J: TRBJ2-1
D: NA
V: TRBV19
CDR3: CASSAQGQGILGSYNEQFF
DNA: TGTGCCTCCTCCGCCCAGGGTCAGGGGATCCTCGGGTCCTACAATGAGCAGTTCTTC

size: NA
J: TRBJ2-1
D: NA
V: TRBV4-2
CDR3: CASSQDRGGTSYNEQFF
DNA: TGTGCCAGCAGCCAAGATCGTGGGGGCACCTCCTACAATGAGCAGTTCTTC

size: once
J: TRBJ2-1
D: NA
V: TRBV24-1
CDR3: CATVYGRPYNEQFF
DNA: TGTGCCACCGTGTATGGTAGGCCTTACAATGAGCAGTTCTTC

size: NA
J: TRBJ1-1
D: NA
V: TRBV15
CDR3: CATSRGTANEAFF
DNA: TGTGCCACCAGCAGAGGGACGGCGAATGAAGCTTTCTTT

size: NA
J: TRBJ1-1
D: TRBD1
V: TRBV12-3/TRBV12-4
CDR3: CASSSLGTASEAFF
DNA: TGTGCCAGCAGTTCTCTAGGGACAGCATCTGAAGCTTTCTTT

size: NA
J: TRBJ2-5
D: NA
V: TRBV5-4
CDR3: CASSLALSQETQYF
DNA: TGTGCCAGCAGCTTGGCGCTGAGTCAAGAGACCCAGTACTTC

size: NA
J: TRBJ2-3
D: TRBD2
V: TRBV7-2
CDR3: CASSLSSGGASTQYF
DNA: TGTGCCAGCAGCTTAAGTAGCGGGGGGGCGTCTACGCAGTATTTT

size: NA
J: TRBJ2-7
D: TRBD1
V: TRBV29-1
CDR3: CSGGTGTPPGQYF
DNA: TGCAGCGGAGGGACAGGGACTCCGCCTGGGCAGTACTTC

size: NA
J: TRBJ2-5
D: NA
V: TRBV3-1
CDR3: CASSQEVKGETQYF
DNA: TGTGCCAGCAGCCAAGAGGTCAAGGGGGAGACCCAGTACTTC

size: NA
J: TRBJ2-3
D: NA
V: TRBV7-9
CDR3: CASSLVGVETDTQYF
DNA: TGTGCCAGCAGCTTAGTAGGGGTGGAAACAGATACGCAGTATTTT

size: NA
J: TRBJ2-7
D: NA
V: TRBV12-3/TRBV12-4
CDR3: CASSHPHTEQYF
DNA: TGTGCCAGCAGCCACCCGCACACCGAGCAGTACTTC

size: once
J: TRBJ2-2
D: NA
V: TRBV27
CDR3: CASSLGGVPGELFF
DNA: TGTGCCAGCAGTTTAGGAGGGGTTCCCGGGGAGCTGTTTTTT

size: NA
J: TRBJ2-7
D: NA
V: TRBV27
CDR3: CASAPSGVYEQYF
DNA: TGTGCCAGCGCCCCCAGTGGCGTTTACGAGCAGTACTTC

size: NA
J: TRBJ1-1
D: NA
V: TRBV2
CDR3: CASNPGTENTEAFF
DNA: TGTGCCAGCAATCCCGGGACGGAAAACACTGAAGCTTTCTTT

size: NA
J: TRBJ1-2
D: TRBD1
V: TRBV30
CDR3: CAYRGQGANYGYTF
DNA: TGTGCCTACCGCGGACAGGGGGCGAACTATGGCTACACCTTC